The 32 T cell receptor beta chains given below trace back to one sample, sequenced in a study of PD-L1 blockade in urothelial cancer. Measured with immunoSEQ multiplex PCR; TCRdb has only the in-frame clones, and not every one. Of 71,000 or so clones in the sample, 70% to 90% are singletons; the top ten hold approximately 3.5%. The sequencing here drew on PBMCs, taken around atezolizumab (anti-PD-L1) treatment. These receptors were taken from a man between 60 and 70 years old with urothelial cancer.

The chain has TRBV29-1 and TRBJ1-2, with D maybe TRBD1 (5 bases). The V and J ends lost 4 bases and 2 bases respectively, with 11 bases between them. The CDR3 is 13 residues long. Germline values: CDR1 SQVTM, CDR2 ANQGSEA. The CDR3 DNA is TGCAGCGTTGCGGGGGTGGCAAACTATGGCTACACCTTC. Translation gives CSVAGVANYGYTF.

This chain connects TRBV30 to TRBJ2-3; D unresolved. This CDR3 contains 15 residues. CDR1 is GTSNPN, CDR2 SVGIG, per germline (reference sequence). V gave up 0 bases and J gave up 8 bases, with 18 bases separating them. In DNA form, the CDR3 reads TGTGCCTGGAGTGTACCTGGGCTTTGGCTCGTTACGCAGTATTTT. This gives the protein CAWSVPGLWLVTQYF.

The count of this clone is one. This chain uses TRBV5-1 with TRBJ2-3, with a weak D call TRBD2 (6 bases). The CDR3 spans 16 residues. V was shortened by 2 bases and J by 3 bases, with 16 bases between the two germline ends. Germline CDR1 reads SGHRS; CDR2 reads YFSETQ. The chain's CDR3 is CASSFGGNPLTDTQYF. In nucleotides, the CDR3 is TGCGCCAGCAGCTTCGGGGGAAACCCACTAACAGATACGCAGTATTTT.

This chain joins TRBV6-6 and TRBJ2-5, with TRBD2 matching over 9 bases. J gave up 5 bases and V 6 bases, and 13 bases lay outside the gene matches. CDR1 is MNHNY and CDR2 is SVGAGI in the germline V gene (reference sequence). This CDR3 has 16 residues. In DNA, the CDR3 is TGTGCCAGCAGGGGGTTGGCGGGGGGGCCCTGGGAGACCCAGTACTTC. Its translation is CASRGLAGGPWETQYF.

The V gene is TRBV30, the J gene TRBJ1-2; D possibly corresponds to TRBD1 (6 bases). Deletions cut 1 base from V and 8 bases from J, with 11 bases between. The V gene's germline CDR1 is GTSNPN and CDR2 SVGIG (reference sequence). The CDR3 is 12 amino acids. The CDR3 DNA is TGTGCCTGGAGTGCTGGGGGCGCGGGCTACACCTTC. Amino acid sequence: CAWSAGGAGYTF.

The V and J genes are TRBV5-4 and TRBJ2-1; 9 bases are shared with TRBD1. The CDR3 totals 16 residues. Germline CDR1 reads SGHNT; CDR2 reads YYREEE (reference sequence). V was pared by 1 base and J by 7 bases, with 9 bases of the junction left unmatched. The CDR3 DNA is TGTGCCAGCAGCTTGTTTACGAACAGGGGGCTAAATGAGCAGTTCTTC. Translated, it gives CASSLFTNRGLNEQFF.

The gene calls are TRBV6-5 and TRBJ2-5; 9 bases fit TRBD2. Gene TRBJ2-7 matches the end of the DNA better, so the J call may be wrong. Germline V lookup: CDR1 MNHEY, CDR2 SVGAGI. The CDR3 runs 14 residues. The chain's CDR3 is CASSYAGGPYEQYF. The CDR3 DNA reads TGTGCCAGCAGTTACGCGGGAGGGCCCTACGAGCAGTACTTC.

This clone came up once. The CDR3 DNA follows: TGCGCCAGCAGCCAAGTAAACAGGGGATCCAAAAACATTCAGTACTTC. This encodes CASSQVNRGSKNIQYF. The chain employs TRBV4-1 and TRBJ2-4, with TRBD1 matching over 7 bases. The V segment lost 1 base and the J segment 2 bases; nucleotides outside the gene matches: 5. CDR1 and CDR2 (germline): MGHRA, YSYEKL. The CDR3 runs 16 residues.

Here the CDR3 reads CASTSGTGPSRYF. In DNA, the CDR3 is TGTGCCAGCACCTCCGGGACAGGGCCTTCTCGGTACTTC. The chain couples TRBV28 to TRBJ2-7; 9 bases are shared with TRBD1. The CDR3 extends over 13 amino acids. CDR1 is MDHEN, CDR2 SYDVKM, per germline. Trimming cost V 7 bases and J 12 bases; bases outside gene matches: 13.

CDR3 DNA sequence: TGTGCTAGTCTGGGACCGCGGGGGGGGCGATCTTCACCCCTCCACTTT. It yields the protein CASLGPRGGRSSPLHF. The chain employs TRBV12-5 and TRBJ1-6, with D possibly TRBD1 on 6 matching bases. The CDR3 loop spans 16 amino acids. CDR1 is LGHNT, CDR2 FRNRAP, per germline. V was pared by 8 bases and J by 9 bases, with 23 bases between.

The chain carries TRBV5-4 and TRBJ1-2, with D possibly TRBD1 on 6 matching bases. The CDR3 totals 13 residues. Germline V gene sequence: CDR1 SGHNT, CDR2 YYREEE (reference sequence). The V and J ends lost 2 bases and 3 bases respectively, with 8 bases between them. The chain's CDR3 is CASSLQGDYGYTF. DNA for the CDR3: TGTGCCAGCAGCTTACAGGGAGACTATGGCTACACCTTC. The full variable domain, with the rest looked up from reference TRBV5-4 and TRBJ1-2, is ETGVTQSPTHLIKTRGQQVTLRCSSQSGHNTVSWYQQALGQGPQFIFQYYREEENGRGNFPPRFSGLQFPNYSSELNVNALELDDSALYLCASSLQGDYGYTFGSGTRLTVV.

V usage is TRBV2 and J usage is TRBJ2-7; 7 bases are shared with TRBD2. This CDR3 spans 14 amino acids. Germline values: CDR1 SNHLY, CDR2 FYNNEI. The V and J ends lost 6 bases and 4 bases, in that order; junction bases with no gene match: 9. CDR3 in DNA: TGTGCCAGCAGACAATCGGGACTAAAGTACGAGCAGTACTTC. Encoded protein: CASRQSGLKYEQYF.

V usage is TRBV19 and J usage is TRBJ2-7, with a possible D match to TRBD1 (5 bases). Germline-derived CDR1 and CDR2 are LNHDA and SQIVND (reference sequence). V was shortened by 0 bases and J by 9 bases, with 12 bases between the two germline ends. This CDR3 contains 13 residues. DNA for the CDR3: TGTGCCAGTAGTATAGATCGTTCAGGGATGCAGTACTTC. The encoded protein is CASSIDRSGMQYF.

The rearrangement uses TRBV27 and TRBJ2-7; D might be TRBD2 (6 bases). The CDR3 totals 15 residues. V lost 6 bases, J lost 2 bases, and 17 bases lay in between. Per the germline V gene, CDR1 is MNHEY and CDR2 is SMNVEV (reference sequence). The CDR3 is CASRDGGTLTYEQYF. CDR3 DNA: TGTGCCAGCAGGGACGGAGGGACTCTTACCTACGAGCAGTACTTC.

V usage is TRBV15 and J usage is TRBJ1-1; 9 bases line up with TRBD1. V trimming: 0 bases; J trimming: 8 bases; junction bases outside the gene matches: 4. There are 14 residues in the CDR3. Germline V lookup: CDR1 LNHNV, CDR2 YYDKDF (reference sequence). CDR3 nucleotide sequence: TGTGCCACCAGCAGAGATGGGACAGGGAGCGAAGCTTTCTTT. It specifies CATSRDGTGSEAFF.

The CDR3 here is CASSLPHLGAGGITDTQYF. CDR3 bases: TGTGCCAGCAGCTTGCCGCACTTAGGGGCGGGGGGGATCACAGATACGCAGTATTTT. The J gene is TRBJ2-3, the V gene TRBV5-6, with 9 bases lining up with TRBD2. J was trimmed by 2 bases and V by 1 base; bases with no gene match: 14. The CDR3 sequence is 19 residues long. Germline V gene data show CDR1 as SGHDT and CDR2 as YYEEEE. The whole variable domain, remainder taken from reference TRBV5-6 and TRBJ2-3, is DAGVTQSPTHLIKTRGQQVTLRCSPKSGHDTVSWYQQALGQGPQFIFQYYEEEERQRGNFPDRFSGHQFPNYSSELNVNALLLGDSALYLCASSLPHLGAGGITDTQYFGPGTRLTVL.

This clone was seen a few times. V is TRBV19 and J is TRBJ1-1, with 8 bases lining up with TRBD1. This CDR3 is built from 15 residues. CDR1 is LNHDA and CDR2 is SQIVND in the germline V gene (reference sequence). Unmatched junction bases numbered 2, after V lost 2 bases and J lost 0 bases. CDR3 DNA: TGTGCCAGTAGTATAAGACAGGGGTTGAACACTGAAGCTTTCTTT. Protein sequence: CASSIRQGLNTEAFF.

This rearrangement joins TRBV21-1 to TRBJ1-6. TRBV21-1 is noted as a pseudogene. The CDR3 has 17 amino acids. Here the CDR3 DNA reads TGTGCCAGCAGCGCTCCGGGACTAGAAAGAACGAATTCACCCCTCCACTTT. Protein sequence: CASSAPGLERTNSPLHF.

The chain links TRBV9 to TRBJ2-3; maybe TRBD1 (6 bases). The CDR3 sequence is 16 residues long. In germline, CDR1 is SGDLS, CDR2 YYNGEE. V was shortened by 0 bases and J by 0 bases, with 11 bases between the two germline ends. The CDR3 loop is CASSVGAGQSTDTQYF. CDR3 bases: TGTGCCAGCAGCGTAGGGGCCGGACAGAGCACAGATACGCAGTATTTT.

The genes are TRBV6-1 and TRBJ1-3; D gene ambiguous. The ends were cut back, 4 bases at V and 4 bases at J, with 17 bases in the middle. There are 16 residues in the CDR3. Per germline, CDR1 MNHNS and CDR2 SASEGT. CDR3 nucleotide sequence: TGTGCCAGCAGTGTTCAGTTTGGAGACTTCGGAAACACCATATATTTT. As protein: CASSVQFGDFGNTIYF.

The chain uses TRBV10-2 and TRBJ1-1; TRBD1 matches at 7 bases. Per germline, CDR1 WSHSY and CDR2 SAAADI. After removal of 5 bases from V and 4 bases from J, the junction contained 13 bases not matched to a gene. The length of the CDR3 is 16 residues. CDR3 DNA: TGCGCCAGCAGTCCAAGTGGCAGGGGGTGGGGCACTGAAGCTTTCTTT. It encodes CASSPSGRGWGTEAFF.

This sequence joins TRBV28 and TRBJ1-5; D is perhaps TRBD1 (6 bases). Trimming removed 5 bases at V and 1 base at J, with 9 bases between. Germline V CDR1 and CDR2: MDHEN, SYDVKM. This CDR3 has 14 residues. CDR3 DNA sequence: TGTGCCAGCAGTATCGACAGGAGCAATCAGCCCCAGCATTTT. Translation gives CASSIDRSNQPQHF.

The gene calls are TRBV7-9 and TRBJ2-5; weak D call: TRBD1 (5 bases). CDR1 and CDR2 from the germline V gene are SEHNR and FQNEAQ (reference sequence). The length of the CDR3 is 14 residues. Trimming took off 2 bases at V and 4 bases at J, with 11 bases between the two ends. The CDR3 is CASSLIPQGETQYF. The CDR3 coding sequence is TGTGCCAGCAGCTTAATTCCCCAGGGAGAGACCCAGTACTTC. The full variable domain, in which reference TRBV7-9 and TRBJ2-5 provide the parts outside the CDR3, is DTGVSQNPRHKITKRGQNVTFRCDPISEHNRLYWYRQTLGQGPEFLTYFQNEAQLEKSRLLSDRFSAERPKGSFSTLEIQRTEQGDSAMYLCASSLIPQGETQYFGPGTRLLVL.

This rearrangement joins TRBV5-4 to TRBJ1-2, with D perhaps TRBD1 (6 bases). This CDR3 contains 14 residues. V lost 4 bases to trimming and J lost 7 bases, with 17 bases between them. Germline V gene sequence: CDR1 SGHNT, CDR2 YYREEE (reference sequence). The CDR3 DNA reads as TGTGCCAGCAGCCTCGGGACACCCCTGGGTGGCTACACCTTC. Translated, it gives CASSLGTPLGGYTF.

The rearrangement joins TRBV6-6 to TRBJ2-7; 9 nucleotides align to TRBD2. The length of the CDR3 is 14 residues. J was trimmed by 6 bases and V by 7 bases; bases with no gene match: 10. Germline loops: CDR1 MNHNY, CDR2 SVGAGI (reference sequence). CDR3: CASTAGREGREQYF. CDR3 in DNA: TGTGCCAGCACCGCTGGGCGGGAGGGCCGCGAGCAGTACTTC.

V usage is TRBV5-4 and J usage is TRBJ2-3; possible D gene TRBD2, 5 bases. The CDR3 is 15 residues long. Trimming shortened V by 0 bases and J by 4 bases, and 12 bases separated the two germline ends. Germline V gene sequence: CDR1 SGHNT, CDR2 YYREEE (reference sequence). In nucleotides, the CDR3 is TGTGCCAGCAGCTTGGTCGGGGAGAGGGCAGATACGCAGTATTTT. It encodes CASSLVGERADTQYF.

The V and J genes are TRBV5-1 and TRBJ2-3, with D possibly being TRBD2 (5 bases). Trimming took off 0 bases at V and 4 bases at J, with 9 bases between the two ends. The length of the CDR3 is 14 residues. CDR1 is SGHRS and CDR2 is YFSETQ in the germline V gene. The CDR3 protein is CASSLVEGADTQYF. Written as DNA, the CDR3 is TGCGCCAGCAGCTTGGTAGAGGGCGCAGATACGCAGTATTTT.

Written as DNA, the CDR3 is TGTGCCAGCACCGGGACTAGCGGGAGAGTGGGCTCCTACAATGAGCAGTTCTTC. It translates to CASTGTSGRVGSYNEQFF. The genes are TRBV2 and TRBJ2-1; 14 bases align to TRBD2. CDR1 and CDR2 (germline): SNHLY, FYNNEI. The CDR3 spans 18 residues. After removal of 7 bases from V and 0 bases from J, the junction contained 8 bases not matched to a gene.

This clone turned up a few times. The V call is TRBV10-3, the J call TRBJ2-2, with 8 nucleotides matching TRBD2. The CDR3 is 17 amino acids. The junction had 4 bases not matched to a gene; V was cut back by 0 bases and J by 1 base. Germline V gene lookup returns CDR1 ENHRY and CDR2 SYGVKD. This chain's CDR3 is CAISESGSGRNTGELFF. Written as DNA, the CDR3 is TGTGCCATCAGTGAGTCGGGCAGCGGGAGGAACACCGGGGAGCTGTTTTTT.

The rearrangement joins TRBV10-2 to TRBJ2-7; a possible D gene is TRBD2 (6 bases). The germline CDR1 and CDR2 sequences are WSHSY and SAAADI. Trimming pared 3 bases from V and 7 bases from J, leaving 19 bases between. The CDR3 length is 15 residues. In DNA, the CDR3 is TGCGCCAGCAGTGATACCGGGACTGGCTTGTGGGAGCAGTACTTC. Residues: CASSDTGTGLWEQYF.

This rearrangement joins TRBV4-3 to TRBJ1-1; tentatively, D is TRBD1 (6 bases). The CDR3 runs to 15 residues. In germline, CDR1 is LGHNA, CDR2 YSLEER. V was shortened by 0 bases and J by 3 bases, with 11 bases between the two germline ends. CDR3 region: CASSQDAGADTEAFF. The CDR3 DNA is TGCGCCAGCAGCCAAGACGCAGGGGCTGACACTGAAGCTTTCTTT.

This clone appeared once. This chain connects TRBV2 to TRBJ1-2, with D hard to call. The CDR3 is 14 amino acids. Germline-derived CDR1 and CDR2 are SNHLY and FYNNEI. With 2 bases removed from V and 4 bases from J, the gap between germline ends came to 11 bases. The CDR3 sequence is CASSERYGFYGYTF. The CDR3 bases are TGTGCCAGCAGTGAACGTTATGGCTTCTATGGCTACACCTTC.